The 24 T cell receptor beta chains listed next were all sequenced from one sample in a study of blood T cell repertoires in COVID-19. Data came from immunoSEQ multiplex PCR; TCRdb stores just in-frame clones and leaves some out. Of a few hundred thousand clones detected, more than 80% appear once; the ten largest clones hold 6% to 8%. Input material: peripheral blood. Receptors were obtained from a woman in her 50s with COVID-19, enrolled during active disease.

This clone was seen only a few times. V is TRBV10-3 and J is TRBJ1-1, with 8 bases lining up with TRBD1. CDR1 is ENHRY and CDR2 is SYGVKD in the germline V gene. V shed 5 bases, J shed 2 bases, and the junction held 7 bases outside the gene matches. The CDR3 runs to 15 residues. The DNA for the CDR3 is TGTGCCATCAGTCAAAGACAGGGGATCAACACTGAAGCTTTCTTT. Translated, it gives CAISQRQGINTEAFF.

V and J are TRBV5-1 and TRBJ2-7; D unclear. CDR1 and CDR2 (germline): SGHRS, YFSETQ. This CDR3 has 14 residues. V shed 3 bases and J shed 1 base, with 11 bases lying between them. CDR3 nucleotides: TGCGCCAGCAGCTCAGAACTGACTTCCTACGAGCAGTACTTC. Protein: CASSSELTSYEQYF.

The rearrangement joins TRBV15 to TRBJ2-5, with 14 bases fitting TRBD2. In germline, CDR1 is LNHNV, CDR2 YYDKDF (reference sequence). V trimming: 2 bases; J trimming: 6 bases; junction bases outside the gene matches: 5. This CDR3 contains 16 residues. Here the CDR3 reads CATSRPGTSGSKTQYF. The CDR3 DNA is TGTGCCACCAGCAGACCCGGGACTAGCGGGAGTAAGACCCAGTACTTC.

The chain employs TRBV11-2 and TRBJ2-7, with TRBD2 identical over 8 bases. Germline V CDR1 and CDR2: SGHAT, FQNNGV. The junction had 9 bases not matched to a gene; V was cut back by 1 base and J by 4 bases. The CDR3 extends over 16 amino acids. Here the CDR3 reads CASSLGPGGPSYEQYF. As DNA, the CDR3 is TGTGCCAGCAGCTTAGGACCGGGAGGGCCCTCATACGAGCAGTACTTC.

V and J are TRBV9 and TRBJ2-1, with TRBD2 identical over 9 bases. V lost 4 bases to trimming and J lost 7 bases; unmatched junction nucleotides: 12. This CDR3 has 16 residues. Germline CDR1 SGDLS, CDR2 YYNGEE. The CDR3 nucleotides read TGTGCCAGCAGCAGACTTCCTAGCGGGGAGCGGAATGAGCAGTTCTTC. Translated, it gives CASSRLPSGERNEQFF.

The J gene is TRBJ2-3, the V gene TRBV3-1 (or the pseudogene TRBV3-2); 8 bases map to TRBD2. This CDR3 region has 17 residues. The germline V gene encodes CDR1 LGHDT and CDR2 YNNKEL (reference sequence). After removal of 0 bases from V and 6 bases from J, the junction contained 11 bases not matched to a gene. Here the CDR3 reads CASSQDLSSGASDTQYF. The CDR3, as DNA: TGTGCCAGCAGCCAAGATCTGAGTAGCGGGGCAAGTGATACGCAGTATTTT.

This chain links TRBV13 with TRBJ2-2; 11 bases are a match to TRBD1. Germline lookup yields CDR1 PRHDT and CDR2 FYEKMQ (reference sequence). CDR3 length equals 17 residues. The trim removed 5 bases at V and 6 bases at J, leaving 11 bases unmatched. CDR3 amino acids: CASSRPVGTGGAGELFF. CDR3 DNA: TGTGCCAGCAGCCGCCCGGTTGGGACAGGGGGGGCCGGGGAGCTGTTTTTT.

The J gene is TRBJ1-1, the V gene TRBV19; 9 bases match TRBD1. Per the germline V gene, CDR1 is LNHDA and CDR2 is SQIVND (reference sequence). The CDR3 is 15 amino acids. The junction had 8 bases not matched to a gene; V was cut back by 5 bases and J by 4 bases. For the CDR3, the DNA is TGTGCCAGTAGTTCAAGGACAGGGGTTGGCACTGAAGCTTTCTTT. This sequence encodes CASSSRTGVGTEAFF.

This sequence joins TRBV3-1 (or the pseudogene TRBV3-2) and TRBJ1-1, with D possibly matching TRBD1 (6 bases). The V gene lost 3 bases and the J gene lost 6 bases, with 17 bases spanning the gap. This CDR3 region has 15 residues. From germline, CDR1 is LGHDT and CDR2 YNNKEL (reference sequence). The CDR3 DNA reads TGTGCCAGCAGCCAGGGGGCGCGGCCCCCCGCTGAAGCTTTCTTT. This codes for CASSQGARPPAEAFF.

V usage is TRBV28 and J usage is TRBJ2-7, with D possibly matching TRBD2 (6 bases). V lost 5 bases to trimming and J lost 3 bases, with 14 bases between them. This CDR3 is 14 amino acids long. Germline loops: CDR1 MDHEN, CDR2 SYDVKM. The CDR3 DNA is TGTGCCAGCAGTCCACCGGGACTTAACTACGAGCAGTACTTC. It encodes CASSPPGLNYEQYF.

In DNA, the CDR3 is TGCAGCGTTGAGACAGGGAATGGCTACACCTTC. It yields the protein CSVETGNGYTF. V and J are TRBV29-1 and TRBJ1-2; 7 bases match TRBD1. Germline lookup yields CDR1 SQVTM and CDR2 ANQGSEA. CDR3 length: 11 residues. V gave up 3 bases and J gave up 6 bases; unmatched junction bases: 1. Filled out from reference TRBV29-1 and TRBJ1-2, the complete variable domain reads SAVISQKPSRDICQRGTSLTIQCQVDSQVTMMFWYRQQPGQSLTLIATANQGSEATYESGFVIDKFPISRPNLTFSTLTVSNMSPEDSSIYLCSVETGNGYTFGSGTRLTVV.

The V call is TRBV6-5, the J call TRBJ2-5, with 7 positions matching TRBD2. The CDR3 extends over 13 amino acids. Losses at the gene ends were 6 bases for V and 3 bases for J; bases not matched to a gene: 4. Germline assignment: CDR1 MNHEY and CDR2 SVGAGI. CDR3 residues: CASSRGLKETQYF. CDR3 in DNA: TGTGCCAGCAGCCGGGGACTAAAAGAGACCCAGTACTTC.

This clone was counted only a few times. The rearrangement uses TRBV19 and TRBJ1-1; D call uncertain. The CDR3 covers 14 residues. Trimming pared 1 base from V and 5 bases from J, leaving 11 bases between. Germline-derived CDR1 and CDR2 are LNHDA and SQIVND (reference sequence). The CDR3 protein is CASSIVREKTEAFF. CDR3 in DNA: TGTGCCAGTAGTATAGTGAGGGAGAAGACTGAAGCTTTCTTT.

The J gene is TRBJ1-4, the V gene TRBV6-4; 7 bases fit TRBD1. This CDR3 region has 14 residues. J was trimmed by 5 bases and V by 2 bases; bases with no gene match: 2. In germline, CDR1 is MRHNA, CDR2 SNTAGT. In nucleotides, the CDR3 is TGTGCCAGCAGTGACGGGACAGAGAATGAAAAACTGTTTTTT. It translates to CASSDGTENEKLFF.

The V call is TRBV28, the J call TRBJ1-4; D uncertain. The CDR3 has 14 amino acids. V was cut by 6 bases and J by 5 bases, with 13 bases left in between. CDR1 and CDR2 from the germline V gene are MDHEN and SYDVKM. The CDR3 loop reads CASRLTALNEKLFF. The CDR3 DNA follows: TGTGCCAGCAGACTCACAGCTCTAAATGAAAAACTGTTTTTT.

CDR3 DNA sequence: TGTGCCACCAGCAGAGAACTAGCGGGATCAAGCACCGGGGAGCTGTTTTTT. Translated: CATSRELAGSSTGELFF. The chain couples TRBV15 to TRBJ2-2; 10 bases match TRBD2. Germline loops: CDR1 LNHNV, CDR2 YYDKDF (reference sequence). The CDR3 extends over 17 amino acids. V was pared by 0 bases and J by 4 bases, with 5 bases of the junction left unmatched.

V and J are TRBV3-1 (or the pseudogene TRBV3-2) and TRBJ2-6; tentative D call: TRBD1 (6 bases). In germline, CDR1 is LGHDT, CDR2 YNNKEL (reference sequence). V was pared by 4 bases and J by 1 base, with 8 bases between. The CDR3 runs 15 residues. The chain's CDR3 is CASSLTGSGANVLTF. The DNA of the CDR3 is TGTGCCAGCAGCCTTACAGGGTCTGGGGCCAACGTCCTGACTTTC.

This clone was seen just once. The J gene is TRBJ1-2, the V gene TRBV19; no reliable D call. The CDR3 totals 13 residues. With 4 bases removed from V and 4 bases from J, the gap between germline ends came to 10 bases. Per germline, CDR1 LNHDA and CDR2 SQIVND (reference sequence). In nucleotides, the CDR3 is TGTGCCAGTAGTACCCCGTCCCTCTATGGCTACACCTTC. Its translation: CASSTPSLYGYTF.

The chain recombines TRBV9 with TRBJ2-1, with 12 bases lining up with TRBD2. Losses at the gene ends were 3 bases for V and 13 bases for J; bases not matched to a gene: 5. CDR3 length: 13 residues. Germline loops: CDR1 SGDLS, CDR2 YYNGEE. This chain's CDR3 is CASSGGLAGSQFF. CDR3 sequence (DNA): TGTGCCAGCAGCGGAGGACTAGCGGGGTCCCAGTTCTTC.

The V call is TRBV7-2, the J call TRBJ2-7, with 7 bases lining up with TRBD2. Trimming cost V 1 base and J 4 bases; bases outside gene matches: 4. Germline assignment: CDR1 SGHTA and CDR2 FQGNSA. This CDR3 comprises 14 residues. The CDR3 DNA follows: TGTGCCAGCAGCTTAGACGGGAGGAATTACGAGCAGTACTTC. Encoded protein: CASSLDGRNYEQYF.

This clone was found a few times. The chain recombines TRBV7-2 with TRBJ1-2; 7 nucleotides agree with TRBD1. J gave up 0 bases and V 5 bases, and 6 bases lay outside the gene matches. The length of the CDR3 is 15 residues. Germline assignment: CDR1 SGHTA and CDR2 FQGNSA. The CDR3 nucleotides read TGTGCCAGCAGCCTGGGGACAGAAGCTAACTATGGCTACACCTTC. Translating it yields CASSLGTEANYGYTF.

This chain uses TRBV7-9 with TRBJ1-4; 9 nucleotides match TRBD1. This CDR3 region has 17 residues. Trimming cost V 0 bases and J 2 bases; bases outside gene matches: 4. Germline CDR1 SEHNR, CDR2 FQNEAQ (reference sequence). CDR3 in DNA: TGTGCCAGCAGCTTAGCAACAGGGGGCTTCACTAATGAAAAACTGTTTTTT. This translates into CASSLATGGFTNEKLFF.

The V call is TRBV6-2 or TRBV6-3, the J call TRBJ2-2; 15 bases line up with TRBD2. CDR1 is MNHEY, CDR2 SVGEGT, per germline. V was clipped by 6 bases and J by 8 bases; unmatched bases: 13. This CDR3 spans 18 amino acids. CDR3 sequence reads: CASSPRGLGTSGRGELFF. The CDR3 DNA sequence: TGTGCCAGCAGCCCTAGAGGGCTCGGGACTAGCGGGAGGGGGGAGCTGTTTTTT.

The chain employs TRBV7-6 and TRBJ2-1; 9 positions agree with TRBD2. Germline V gives CDR1 SGHVS, CDR2 FNYEAQ. The CDR3 is 16 amino acids. The J segment lost 6 bases and the V segment lost 4 bases, leaving 10 bases of the junction unmatched. CDR3 in DNA: TGTGCCAGCAGCTCCCCGGGCGGGGGGGTGTTCAATGAGCAGTTCTTC. Protein product: CASSSPGGGVFNEQFF.